This entry concerns a single T cell receptor beta chain. Its specificity is not known. The CDR3 length is 15 residues. J was trimmed by 9 bases and V by 4 bases; bases with no gene match: 9. CDR1 is SGHRS, CDR2 YFSETQ, per germline. The sample comes from a study of shared clonotypes between healthy human individuals. Study conclusions and caveats: Only blood was sampled, and tissue TCR repertoires likely differ from blood ones.

Method: immunoSEQ multiplex PCR; TCRdb's copy keeps in-frame clones and lacks some. The table records roughly 1,000,000 clones, 75% to 80% of them present only once. The chain combines TRBV5-1 with TRBJ2-4; 11 bases line up with TRBD2. The sample taken for sequencing was memory CD4+ T cells from PBMCs. Subset defined: CD45RA-negative fraction. The source is a man aged 18-30 years in good health. Some clones in this sample may be carry-over from other donors' samples. CDR3 sequence: CASSPTSGAGFIQYF. The DNA of the CDR3 is TGCGCCAGCAGCCCGACTAGCGGGGCGGGATTCATTCAGTACTTC.